This T cell receptor (beta chain) was retrieved from a study of blood T cells in healthy people across ages. Germline V gives CDR1 MDHEN, CDR2 SYDVKM. V lost 2 bases to trimming and J lost 0 bases, with 13 bases between them. The CDR3 runs 17 residues. It was with a sample-barcoded 5' primer and a J-beta primer mix that a second PCR of roughly 7 to 12 cycles was run. TCRdb re-called the 5' RACE reads through MiXCR, storing one row per CDR3 protein. The sample has around 710,000 distinct CDR3 sequences; approximately 43% are singletons. Material: blood. The receptor was isolated from a woman aged 55-69 years in good health. The chain has TRBV28 and TRBJ1-4; D is possibly TRBD1 (5 bases). The CDR3, as DNA: TGTGCCAGCAGTTTACCACAGACAGTTACAACTAATGAAAAACTGTTTTTT. Translation: CASSLPQTVTTNEKLFF.